These 10 T cell receptor beta chains originate from one sample sequenced in a study of blood T cell repertoires in COVID-19. The protocol was immunoSEQ multiplex PCR, while the TCRdb copy is restricted to in-frame clones and leaves out a portion. The table lists fewer than 65,000 clones, roughly 86% of them singletons. Source material: peripheral blood. Receptor source: a man aged 55 to 70 with acute or convalescent COVID-19.

The chain has TRBV30 and TRBJ1-5; D remains unclear. Trimming removed 1 base from V and 2 bases from J, with 9 bases in between. The CDR3 totals 14 residues. From germline, CDR1 is GTSNPN and CDR2 SVGIG (reference sequence). The CDR3 DNA follows: TGTGCCTGGAGTGCGACGGCGGGCAATCAGCCCCAGCATTTT. It is translated as CAWSATAGNQPQHF.

V and J are TRBV24-1 and TRBJ1-5, with no clear D. The CDR3 length is 14 residues. Trimming removed 6 bases at V and 2 bases at J, with 10 bases between. The germline gives CDR1 KGHDR, CDR2 SFDVKD. The CDR3 reads CATSSPGGNQPQHF. The CDR3 bases are TGTGCCACCAGTTCCCCCGGGGGCAATCAGCCCCAGCATTTT.

The chain combines TRBV6-2 or TRBV6-3 with TRBJ2-3; D may be TRBD2 (7 bases). The CDR3 sequence is 16 residues long. V dropped 2 bases and J dropped 5 bases, with 17 bases sitting between them. Germline assignment: CDR1 MNHEY and CDR2 SVGEGT. The CDR3, as DNA: TGTGCCAGCAGTTACGGGCGGGGGCACCTTGGAGATACGCAGTATTTT. It translates to CASSYGRGHLGDTQYF.

The chain carries TRBV19 and TRBJ2-6; the match to TRBD1 covers 7 bases. Germline lookup yields CDR1 LNHDA and CDR2 SQIVND (reference sequence). The ends lost 1 base at V and 0 bases at J; junction bases unmatched: 0. This CDR3 comprises 16 residues. The CDR3 nucleotides are TGTGCCAGTAGTATAGGGACAGGCTCTGGGGCCAACGTCCTGACTTTC. Translated, it gives CASSIGTGSGANVLTF.

The chain is built from TRBV5-8 and TRBJ1-2; tentatively, D is TRBD1 (5 bases). The CDR3 has 14 residues. Germline lookup yields CDR1 SGHTS and CDR2 YDEGEE. The V end lost 3 bases, the J end lost 7 bases, and 16 bases lay between the germline ends. In DNA form, the CDR3 reads TGTGCCAGCAGCTGGACTAGGGGCAGGGCTGGCTACACCTTC. Translated, it gives CASSWTRGRAGYTF.

The V call is TRBV19, the J call TRBJ1-3; 8 nucleotides line up with TRBD1. The CDR3 length is 15 residues. The germline CDR1 and CDR2 sequences are LNHDA and SQIVND (reference sequence). V lost 3 bases and J lost 1; bases outside the gene matches: 2. The CDR3 DNA is TGTGCCAGTAGTATCGGACAGGGATCTGGAAACACCATATATTTT. This gives the protein CASSIGQGSGNTIYF. The variable domain in full, with the rest retrieved from reference TRBV19 and TRBJ1-3, is DGGITQSPKYLFRKEGQNVTLSCEQNLNHDAMYWYRQDPGQGLRLIYYSQIVNDFQKGDIAEGYSVSREKKESFPLTVTSAQKNPTAFYLCASSIGQGSGNTIYFGEGSWLTVV.

V and J are TRBV30 and TRBJ2-7; weak D call: TRBD1 (5 bases). CDR1 and CDR2 (germline): GTSNPN, SVGIG (reference sequence). Trimming stripped 3 bases from V and 1 base from J, with 16 bases between. The CDR3 has 15 amino acids. In DNA, the CDR3 is TGTGCCTGGAGCGAGGATCAGGGCCGATCCTACGAGCAGTACTTC. Protein sequence: CAWSEDQGRSYEQYF.

The chain combines TRBV11-3 with TRBJ1-1; D not resolved. CDR1 is SGHNT, CDR2 YENEEA, per germline. V was cut by 0 bases and J by 2 bases, with 4 bases left in between. This CDR3 is 13 amino acids long. In nucleotides, the CDR3 is TGTGCCAGCAGCTTAGACAGAAACACTGAAGCTTTCTTT. Protein product: CASSLDRNTEAFF.

V usage is TRBV9 and J usage is TRBJ1-1; 7 nucleotides match TRBD1. This CDR3 region has 17 residues. Trimming cost V 0 bases and J 0 bases; bases outside gene matches: 8. Germline V gene lookup returns CDR1 SGDLS and CDR2 YYNGEE. The CDR3 DNA reads as TGTGCCAGCAGCGTAGCTTTGGAGGGGGCGGTGAACACTGAAGCTTTCTTT. This encodes CASSVALEGAVNTEAFF. The variable domain in full, completed from reference TRBV9 and TRBJ1-1, reads DSGVTQTPKHLITATGQRVTLRCSPRSGDLSVYWYQQSLDQGLQFLIQYYNGEERAKGNILERFSAQQFPDLHSELNLSSLELGDSALYFCASSVALEGAVNTEAFFGQGTRLTVV.

The gene calls are TRBV6-1 and TRBJ1-1; D gene uncertain. The germline V gene encodes CDR1 MNHNS and CDR2 SASEGT. Trimming cost V 3 bases and J 1 base, with 9 bases left between them. CDR3 length equals 14 residues. CDR3 protein: CASSEYPENTEAFF. In DNA, the CDR3 is TGTGCCAGCAGTGAGTATCCAGAGAACACTGAAGCTTTCTTT.